This entry lists 29 T cell receptor beta chains sequenced from one sample in a study of multiple sclerosis patients with progressive multifocal leukoencephalopathy. The time point is: time of PML onset. The assay was immunoSEQ multiplex PCR, and TCRdb's table has in-frame clones only and misses some. The sample yields roughly 34,000 clones, about 88% seen once. Sequencing was performed on PBMCs, taken from a patient treated with natalizumab. All receptors derive from a human donor with progressive multifocal leukoencephalopathy.

J is TRBJ2-7 and V is TRBV10-2; perhaps TRBD1 as D (5 bases). The CDR3 consists of 14 residues. CDR1 is WSHSY and CDR2 is SAAADI in the germline V gene. V lost 4 bases and J 2 bases, leaving 12 bases between the germline ends. The DNA for the CDR3 is TGCGCCAGCAGTGTTGGGCAGGGTCCCTACGAGCAGTACTTC. Encoded protein: CASSVGQGPYEQYF.

The genes are TRBV29-1 and TRBJ2-7; 10 nucleotides match TRBD2. This CDR3 is 14 amino acids long. CDR1 and CDR2 (germline): SQVTM, ANQGSEA. With V trimmed by 7 bases and J by 6 bases, 12 bases remained unmatched. CDR3 protein: CSATVLAGAGEQYF. CDR3 DNA sequence: TGCAGCGCTACCGTCCTAGCGGGAGCTGGCGAGCAGTACTTC.

This clone has just one count. J is TRBJ2-1 and V is TRBV29-1, with 12 positions matching TRBD2. This CDR3 comprises 14 residues. The ends lost 3 bases at V and 8 bases at J; junction bases unmatched: 5. Looked up from germline, CDR1 is SQVTM and CDR2 is ANQGSEA. The CDR3 DNA sequence: TGCAGCGTTGACCTAGCGGGAGGGGTGGATGAGCAGTTCTTC. Its translation: CSVDLAGGVDEQFF.

The chain combines TRBV9 with TRBJ2-2; no clear D gene. There are 15 residues in the CDR3. Germline values: CDR1 SGDLS, CDR2 YYNGEE. Trimming shortened V by 1 base and J by 6 bases, and 13 bases separated the two germline ends. This chain's CDR3 is CASSVLGRAPGELFF. Here the CDR3 DNA reads TGTGCCAGCAGCGTATTGGGTAGGGCCCCCGGGGAGCTGTTTTTT.

In this sample, this clone turned up once. V usage is TRBV7-2 and J usage is TRBJ2-7; TRBD2 agrees at 14 bases. The germline V gene encodes CDR1 SGHTA and CDR2 FQGNSA. This CDR3 contains 14 residues. V shed 5 bases and J 7 bases; nucleotides not matched to a gene: 4. The CDR3 DNA follows: TGTGCCAGCAGCCCTCGACTAGCGGGAGGGGAGCAGTACTTC. Its protein is CASSPRLAGGEQYF.

This sequence joins TRBV30 and TRBJ2-7, with a possible D match to TRBD2 (5 bases). CDR1 is GTSNPN and CDR2 is SVGIG in the germline V gene (reference sequence). The CDR3 totals 14 residues. V was clipped by 0 bases and J by 7 bases, with 16 bases between them. CDR3 coding DNA: TGTGCCTGGAGTGTCAGTCCGGGATCTGGGGAGCAGTACTTC. Translated, it gives CAWSVSPGSGEQYF.

The CDR3 protein is CASRLNRGQNTEAFF. CDR3 coding DNA: TGTGCCAGTAGATTAAACAGGGGGCAAAACACTGAAGCTTTCTTT. The rearrangement uses TRBV19 and TRBJ1-1; TRBD1 agrees at 9 bases. CDR3 length equals 15 residues. CDR1 and CDR2 (germline): LNHDA, SQIVND (reference sequence). V shed 6 bases and J 2 bases; nucleotides not matched to a gene: 7.

CDR3 sequence (DNA): TGCGCCAGCAGTTGGGGGGAAAGCAATCAGCCCCAGCATTTT. Amino acid sequence: CASSWGESNQPQHF. The chain employs TRBV5-1 and TRBJ1-5; TRBD1 might be the D (5 bases). The CDR3 is 14 residues long. The V end lost 5 bases, the J end lost 1 base, and 10 bases lay between the germline ends. Germline V gene lookup returns CDR1 SGHRS and CDR2 YFSETQ.

The gene calls are TRBV9 and TRBJ2-7, with D tentatively TRBD1 (6 bases). Trimming removed 3 bases from V and 6 bases from J, with 13 bases in between. This CDR3 comprises 13 residues. CDR1 is SGDLS, CDR2 YYNGEE, per germline. CDR3 sequence: CASSAQGFSEQYF. CDR3 bases: TGTGCCAGCAGCGCACAGGGTTTTAGCGAGCAGTACTTC.

The V call is TRBV6-4, the J call TRBJ2-2; no firm D call. Trimming stripped 6 bases from V and 4 bases from J, with 12 bases between. This CDR3 has 14 residues. The germline gives CDR1 MRHNA, CDR2 SNTAGT. CDR3 coding DNA: TGTGCCAGCAGCGCATCTCCGGGCACCGGGGAGCTGTTTTTT. This gives the protein CASSASPGTGELFF.

The chain combines TRBV28 with TRBJ2-5; D unclear. The end of the DNA is better explained by TRBJ2-7, so the J call may be wrong. Germline loops: CDR1 MDHEN, CDR2 SYDVKM. The CDR3 runs to 12 residues. The CDR3 region is CASSRNGYEQYF. In DNA form, the CDR3 reads TGTGCCAGCAGTCGAAACGGGTACGAGCAGTACTTC.

The chain is built from TRBV28 and TRBJ1-1, with 8 bases fitting TRBD1. This CDR3 is 14 amino acids long. V was pared by 6 bases and J by 5 bases, with 8 bases of the junction left unmatched. Germline CDR1 MDHEN, CDR2 SYDVKM. This chain's CDR3 is CASRSGTGRTEAFF. CDR3 nucleotide sequence: TGTGCCAGCAGAAGTGGGACAGGACGGACTGAAGCTTTCTTT.

The chain joins TRBV27 to TRBJ2-6, with 9 bases matching TRBD1. The CDR3 contains 17 residues. CDR1 is MNHEY and CDR2 is SMNVEV in the germline V gene (reference sequence). V gave up 5 bases and J gave up 4 bases; unmatched junction bases: 9. The CDR3 is CASSQHGTGPGANVLTF. As DNA, the CDR3 is TGTGCCAGCAGTCAGCATGGGACAGGGCCCGGGGCCAACGTCCTGACTTTC.

The rearrangement joins TRBV5-5 to TRBJ1-5; no clear D gene. V was clipped by 0 bases and J by 0 bases, with 7 bases between them. The CDR3 spans 15 residues. Germline CDR1 SGHKS, CDR2 YYEKEE (reference sequence). CDR3 amino acids: CASSLDSYSNQPQHF. As DNA, the CDR3 is TGTGCCAGCAGCTTGGACAGTTATAGCAATCAGCCCCAGCATTTT.

This clone came up once. The CDR3 spells CAWKGRTTSGKESETQYF. CDR3 nucleotides: TGTGCCTGGAAAGGGAGGACGACTAGCGGAAAAGAATCAGAGACCCAGTACTTC. The chain has TRBV30 and TRBJ2-5, with 9 bases that match TRBD2. Germline V gene sequence: CDR1 GTSNPN, CDR2 SVGIG (reference sequence). With V trimmed by 4 bases and J by 4 bases, 19 bases remained unmatched. The CDR3 is 18 amino acids.

This sequence joins TRBV2 and TRBJ1-1; D not resolved. The CDR3 extends over 18 amino acids. CDR1 is SNHLY, CDR2 FYNNEI, per germline. V lost 0 bases to trimming and J lost 1 base, with 18 bases between them. The CDR3 loop reads CASSEALRWEQPNTEAFF. The CDR3 bases are TGTGCCAGCAGTGAAGCGCTTCGGTGGGAACAGCCGAACACTGAAGCTTTCTTT.

This clone was seen a single time. The V call is TRBV6-5, the J call TRBJ2-5; 8 bases align to TRBD1. V shed 5 bases and J 5 bases; nucleotides not matched to a gene: 4. The CDR3 contains 13 residues. Germline lookup yields CDR1 MNHEY and CDR2 SVGAGI. The DNA of the CDR3 is TGTGCCAGCAGTCAGGACAGGGTTGAGACCCAGTACTTC. Translated: CASSQDRVETQYF.

This rearrangement joins TRBV28 to TRBJ2-7; D unresolved. Trimming cost V 7 bases and J 0 bases, with 22 bases left between them. The CDR3 extends over 17 amino acids. Germline CDR1 and CDR2: MDHEN and SYDVKM. The CDR3 sequence: CASTPSGGEASSYEQYF. In nucleotides, the CDR3 is TGTGCCAGCACTCCCTCCGGCGGAGAGGCCAGCTCCTACGAGCAGTACTTC.

The rearrangement links TRBV29-1 to TRBJ2-7, with a possible D match to TRBD2 (6 bases). V was pared by 7 bases and J by 2 bases, with 15 bases between. Germline V lookup: CDR1 SQVTM, CDR2 ANQGSEA. The CDR3 runs 13 residues. CDR3 sequence: CSAVWAGTYEQYF. CDR3 sequence (DNA): TGCAGCGCCGTCTGGGCGGGGACCTACGAGCAGTACTTC.

The chain is built from TRBV13 and TRBJ2-3, with 9 bases fitting TRBD2. Germline V CDR1 and CDR2: PRHDT, FYEKMQ (reference sequence). Losses at the gene ends were 5 bases for V and 2 bases for J; bases not matched to a gene: 8. The CDR3 is 16 residues long. CDR3 coding DNA: TGTGCCAGCAGCCCTCGACTAGCGGAAATCACAGATACGCAGTATTTT. Translated: CASSPRLAEITDTQYF.

The V call is TRBV5-8, the J call TRBJ2-2; D might be TRBD2 (5 bases). The CDR3 covers 14 residues. The V gene lost 3 bases and the J gene lost 7 bases, with 13 bases spanning the gap. Looked up from germline, CDR1 is SGHTS and CDR2 is YDEGEE. This chain's CDR3 is CASSSHRGFGELFF. CDR3 bases: TGTGCCAGCAGCTCCCACCGCGGGTTCGGGGAGCTGTTTTTT. The full variable domain, completed using reference TRBV5-8 and TRBJ2-2, is EAGVTQSPTHLIKTRGQQATLRCSPISGHTSVYWYQQALGLGLQFLLWYDEGEERNRGNFPPRFSGRQFPNYSSELNVNALELEDSALYLCASSSHRGFGELFFGEGSRLTVL.

The V call is TRBV7-2, the J call TRBJ2-2; 7 positions agree with TRBD2. The germline CDR1 and CDR2 sequences are SGHTA and FQGNSA. This CDR3 spans 16 amino acids. V dropped 3 bases and J dropped 6; count of bases not matched to a gene: 10. The CDR3 coding sequence is TGTGCCAGCAGCTTGCACGGCGGGAGTGCCGCCGGGGAGCTGTTTTTT. Translating it yields CASSLHGGSAAGELFF.

The chain joins TRBV5-1 to TRBJ2-2, with D unresolved. With 4 bases removed from V and 0 bases from J, the gap between germline ends came to 7 bases. Germline V gives CDR1 SGHRS, CDR2 YFSETQ. This CDR3 contains 14 residues. For the CDR3, the DNA is TGCGCCAGCAGCCTACGGACGAACACCGGGGAGCTGTTTTTT. As protein: CASSLRTNTGELFF.

This rearrangement joins TRBV28 to TRBJ1-2; TRBD1 aligns across 11 bases. The CDR3 is 15 residues long. Looked up from germline, CDR1 is MDHEN and CDR2 is SYDVKM. V was clipped by 3 bases and J by 3 bases; unmatched bases: 3. The CDR3: CASSLGQGVYYGYTF. The CDR3 DNA follows: TGTGCCAGCAGTTTGGGACAGGGGGTTTACTATGGCTACACCTTC.

The rearrangement links TRBV7-2 to TRBJ1-2, with 12 bases identical to TRBD1. V was clipped by 2 bases and J by 8 bases; unmatched bases: 9. Germline V gives CDR1 SGHTA, CDR2 FQGNSA. The CDR3 sequence is 16 residues long. In DNA, the CDR3 is TGTGCCAGCAGCTTAAAGGGACAGGGGGCTGTTTTCGGCTACACCTTC. The encoded protein is CASSLKGQGAVFGYTF.

This chain uses TRBV6-5 with TRBJ1-1; D not certain. CDR3 length: 13 amino acids. V was shortened by 3 bases and J by 6 bases, with 11 bases between the two germline ends. Germline V gene sequence: CDR1 MNHEY, CDR2 SVGAGI. CDR3 sequence: CASSYDRLPEAFF. The CDR3 DNA reads as TGTGCCAGCAGTTATGACCGCCTCCCTGAAGCTTTCTTT.

The count of this clone is one. This chain connects TRBV19 to TRBJ1-2; D gene ambiguous. Germline V gene sequence: CDR1 LNHDA, CDR2 SQIVND (reference sequence). The CDR3 length is 15 residues. V was cut by 0 bases and J by 6 bases, with 14 bases left in between. CDR3 DNA sequence: TGTGCCAGTAGTATAGAGGGCAGGTCCTCACATGGCTACACCTTC. As protein: CASSIEGRSSHGYTF.

The chain couples TRBV29-1 to TRBJ2-3; D perhaps matches TRBD1 (7 bases). V shed 7 bases and J shed 2 bases, with 16 bases lying between them. Germline CDR1 SQVTM, CDR2 ANQGSEA. The CDR3 runs to 14 residues. This chain's CDR3 is CSGRGTAFTDTQYF. The CDR3 DNA is TGCAGCGGACGCGGGACAGCTTTCACAGATACGCAGTATTTT.

The rearrangement joins TRBV7-2 to TRBJ1-5, with D uncertain. V lost 2 bases and J 8 bases, leaving 7 bases between the germline ends. This CDR3 has 12 amino acids. Germline lookup yields CDR1 SGHTA and CDR2 FQGNSA. The CDR3 nucleotides are TGTGCCAGCAGCTTATACGGGAAGCCCCAGCATTTT. Encoded protein: CASSLYGKPQHF.